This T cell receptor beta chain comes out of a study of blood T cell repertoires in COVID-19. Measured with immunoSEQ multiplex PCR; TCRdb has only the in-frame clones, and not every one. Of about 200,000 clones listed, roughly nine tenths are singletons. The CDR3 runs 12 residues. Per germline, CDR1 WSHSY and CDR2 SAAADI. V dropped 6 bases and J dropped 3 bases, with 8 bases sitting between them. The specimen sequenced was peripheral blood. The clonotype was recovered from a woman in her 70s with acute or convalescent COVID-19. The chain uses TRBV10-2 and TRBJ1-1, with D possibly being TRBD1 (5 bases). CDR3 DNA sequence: TGCGCCAGCAGGGTAGGGGACACTGAAGCTTTCTTT. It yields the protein CASRVGDTEAFF.